This is a list of T cell receptor beta chains from one sample in a study of response to subunit inactivated influenza vaccine. TCRdb re-called the RT-PCR reads with MiXCR, one entry per CDR3 protein. The repertoire holds 550,000 to 650,000 distinct CDR3 sequences, with about 10% as singletons. The material was PBMCs from blood, obtained on the day of vaccination. These receptor sequences come from a man aged 50 or older who received an inactivated influenza vaccine. CDR3s include the opening cysteine and the closing phenylalanine or tryptophan. A D gene is named only where the DNA matches it firmly. Expanded clones are given a class, and other clones once, few, many or no size at all.

abundance: few
v_gene: TRBV12-3/TRBV12-4
d_gene: NA
j_gene: TRBJ2-1
CDR3aa: CASSLSDNTYNEQFF
CDR3nt: TGTGCCAGCAGTTTAAGTGATAATACCTACAATGAGCAGTTCTTC

abundance: many
v_gene: TRBV12-3/TRBV12-4
d_gene: NA
j_gene: TRBJ1-5
CDR3aa: CASSPTLSPQHF
CDR3nt: TGTGCCAGCAGCCCCACTTTATCGCCCCAGCATTTT

abundance: NA
v_gene: TRBV6-5
d_gene: TRBD1
j_gene: TRBJ1-2
CDR3aa: CASRQGNYGYTF
CDR3nt: TGTGCCAGCCGACAGGGTAACTATGGCTACACCTTC

abundance: few
v_gene: TRBV29-1
d_gene: NA
j_gene: TRBJ2-2
CDR3aa: CSVVGRVDGTGELFF
CDR3nt: TGCAGCGTTGTTGGTAGGGTCGACGGCACCGGGGAGCTGTTTTTT

abundance: few
v_gene: TRBV20-1
d_gene: TRBD1
j_gene: TRBJ2-7
CDR3aa: CSAEAAAGTGGFDEQYF
CDR3nt: TGCAGTGCTGAGGCCGCAGCCGGGACAGGGGGTTTCGACGAGCAGTACTTC

abundance: NA
v_gene: TRBV5-1
d_gene: TRBD1
j_gene: TRBJ2-3
CDR3aa: CASSDTGAADTQYF
CDR3nt: TGCGCCAGCAGCGATACAGGGGCCGCAGATACGCAGTATTTT

abundance: many
v_gene: TRBV3-1
d_gene: NA
j_gene: TRBJ2-5
CDR3aa: CASSPTRRETQYF
CDR3nt: TGTGCCAGCAGCCCGACACGAAGGGAGACCCAGTACTTC

abundance: NA
v_gene: TRBV28
d_gene: NA
j_gene: TRBJ1-5
CDR3aa: CASSRKGLLGQPQHF
CDR3nt: TGTGCCAGCAGCCGCAAGGGACTCCTGGGTCAGCCCCAGCATTTT

abundance: NA
v_gene: TRBV7-9
d_gene: NA
j_gene: TRBJ1-3
CDR3aa: CASSLGQTSGNTIYF
CDR3nt: TGTGCCAGCAGCTTAGGCCAGACCTCTGGAAACACCATATATTTT

abundance: few
v_gene: TRBV4-3
d_gene: TRBD2
j_gene: TRBJ2-1
CDR3aa: CASSQAPGLAGNEQFF
CDR3nt: TGCGCCAGCAGCCAAGCCCCCGGACTAGCGGGTAATGAGCAGTTCTTC

abundance: NA
v_gene: TRBV10-2
d_gene: NA
j_gene: TRBJ2-3
CDR3aa: CASSEIRPVAPDTQYF
CDR3nt: TGCGCCAGCAGTGAGATAAGGCCGGTTGCACCAGATACGCAGTATTTT

abundance: NA
v_gene: TRBV6-1
d_gene: TRBD2
j_gene: TRBJ2-1
CDR3aa: CASRGDYSYNEQFF
CDR3nt: TGTGCCAGCAGAGGGGACTACTCCTACAATGAGCAGTTCTTC

abundance: NA
v_gene: TRBV4-3
d_gene: NA
j_gene: TRBJ1-2
CDR3aa: CASSQDPGYGYTF
CDR3nt: TGCGCCAGCAGCCAAGATCCAGGGTATGGCTACACCTTC

abundance: NA
v_gene: TRBV20-1
d_gene: NA
j_gene: TRBJ1-2
CDR3aa: CSARDRVSNYGYTF
CDR3nt: TGCAGTGCTAGAGATCGGGTCAGCAACTATGGCTACACCTTC

abundance: many
v_gene: TRBV4-1
d_gene: NA
j_gene: TRBJ2-1
CDR3aa: CASSQIVGGGHNEQFF
CDR3nt: TGCGCCAGCAGCCAAATCGTAGGGGGGGGCCACAATGAGCAGTTCTTC

abundance: few
v_gene: TRBV5-5
d_gene: NA
j_gene: TRBJ2-5
CDR3aa: CASSLRTVSETQYF
CDR3nt: TGTGCCAGCAGCTTAAGGACAGTTTCGGAGACCCAGTACTTC

abundance: many
v_gene: TRBV10-3
d_gene: TRBD2
j_gene: TRBJ2-7
CDR3aa: CAISGLAGSYEQYF
CDR3nt: TGTGCCATCAGTGGACTAGCGGGCTCCTACGAGCAGTACTTC

abundance: NA
v_gene: TRBV6-2/TRBV6-3
d_gene: TRBD1
j_gene: TRBJ1-1
CDR3aa: CASSPWTGVTEAFF
CDR3nt: TGTGCCAGCAGTCCCTGGACAGGGGTCACTGAAGCTTTCTTT

abundance: many
v_gene: TRBV4-1
d_gene: TRBD2
j_gene: TRBJ2-2
CDR3aa: CASSQGLAGAAGELFF
CDR3nt: TGCGCCAGCAGCCAAGGCTTGGCGGGAGCGGCCGGGGAGCTGTTTTTT

abundance: many
v_gene: TRBV12-3/TRBV12-4
d_gene: NA
j_gene: TRBJ2-5
CDR3aa: CASSILQWGPQETQYF
CDR3nt: TGTGCCAGCAGTATCCTCCAATGGGGGCCCCAAGAGACCCAGTACTTC

abundance: NA
v_gene: TRBV20-1
d_gene: TRBD1
j_gene: TRBJ2-7
CDR3aa: CSAGDRPYEQYF
CDR3nt: TGCAGTGCTGGGGACAGGCCCTACGAGCAGTACTTC

abundance: few
v_gene: TRBV29-1
d_gene: TRBD1
j_gene: TRBJ1-1
CDR3aa: CSVDRGQEIEAFF
CDR3nt: TGCAGCGTAGACAGGGGGCAGGAGATTGAAGCTTTCTTT

abundance: few
v_gene: TRBV25-1
d_gene: TRBD2
j_gene: TRBJ2-2
CDR3aa: CASCPSGRPGGELFF
CDR3nt: TGTGCCAGCTGCCCTAGCGGGAGGCCTGGCGGGGAGCTGTTTTTT

abundance: few
v_gene: TRBV6-2/TRBV6-3
d_gene: NA
j_gene: TRBJ2-7
CDR3aa: CASSPWRGDYEQYF
CDR3nt: TGTGCCAGCAGCCCCTGGAGGGGGGACTACGAGCAGTACTTC

abundance: NA
v_gene: TRBV30
d_gene: TRBD2
j_gene: TRBJ2-1
CDR3aa: CAWSVGSGSYNEQFF
CDR3nt: TGTGCCTGGAGTGTTGGTAGCGGGAGCTACAATGAGCAGTTCTTC

abundance: NA
v_gene: TRBV15
d_gene: NA
j_gene: TRBJ2-1
CDR3aa: CATGVTDSFYNEQFF
CDR3nt: TGTGCCACCGGGGTGACGGACTCATTCTACAATGAGCAGTTCTTC

abundance: many
v_gene: TRBV9
d_gene: NA
j_gene: TRBJ2-3
CDR3aa: CASSVGLGSTDTQYF
CDR3nt: TGTGCCAGCAGCGTAGGGCTGGGCAGCACAGATACGCAGTATTTT

abundance: few
v_gene: TRBV29-1
d_gene: NA
j_gene: TRBJ1-2
CDR3aa: CSVEVTGNYGYTF
CDR3nt: TGCAGCGTTGAAGTGACAGGAAACTATGGCTACACCTTC